This TCR beta chain appears in the sequencing data of a study of T cell clonotyping in hematopoietic cell transplantation. Points from the study as a whole: Graft donor and pretransplant recipient Inverse Simpson Index values predicted broader posttransplant TCR diversity. Recipient TCR diversity dropped after transplant; expanded clonotypes rose from day 30 to 180. Few recipient clonotypes overlapped donors; over 95% were de novo at given depth.

On this clone itself: Its antigen is unidentified.

Per germline, CDR1 SQVTM and CDR2 ANQGSEA. V shed 6 bases and J 0 bases; nucleotides not matched to a gene: 7. The CDR3 totals 16 residues. The repertoire was sequenced with immunoSEQ multiplex PCR; TCRdb's copy has only in-frame clones and lacks some. The sample carries about 15,000 clones, about three fifths recorded once. Sequencing was carried out using PBMCs. The rearrangement links TRBV29-1 to TRBJ2-3, with 12 nucleotides matching TRBD2. The sequence derives from a human donor who either received an allogeneic hematopoietic cell transplant for a myeloid malignancy or was a related donor (not recorded which). Some clones in this sample may be carry-over from other donors' samples. The CDR3: CSVVTSGRKSTDTQYF. The CDR3 bases are TGCAGCGTAGTAACTAGCGGGAGGAAAAGCACAGATACGCAGTATTTT.